This T cell receptor (beta chain) comes out of a study of cytomegalovirus exposure and HLA in healthy donors. Study background: The early release's HLA-typed donors yielded approximately 85 million unique TCRs. Among 350 to 500 genotyped donors, around 80% fell in the Caucasian-associated ancestry cluster.

The germline CDR1 and CDR2 sequences are SQVTM and ANQGSEA. The CDR3 sequence is 14 residues long. The PCR employed 60 Vbeta primers together with 13 Jbeta primers. TCRdb's table, derived via immunoSEQ multiplex PCR, lists solely in-frame clones and lacks some. The sample includes 35,000 to 50,000 clones, about 64% of them seen just once. Study results and caveats: When presence/absence was analysed, sequencing depth was taken to be roughly uniform across donors. Cytomegalovirus-associated status was assigned to about 170 TCR beta chains.

Notes on this clone: Its antigen is not known.

The sample was PBMCs. The chain joins TRBV29-1 to TRBJ2-5; 8 nucleotides align to TRBD2. Judging by the DNA end, TRBJ2-7 fits better; the J call may be wrong. The TCR sequence derives from a man aged 60 to 75 in good health and CMV-seropositive. The CDR3 bases are TGCAGCGTTCGTAGCGGGATCTCAGGCTACGAGCAGTACTTC. This encodes CSVRSGISGYEQYF.